This T cell receptor beta chain stems from a study of blood T cell repertoires in COVID-19. Study overall: The United States, Italy and Spain supplied acute and convalescent COVID-19 samples. Nucleic acid was either cDNA or gDNA, and it came from T cells, B-cell-depleted T cells, or PBMCs.

The CDR3 totals 13 residues. Germline loops: CDR1 SGHTA, CDR2 FQGNSA. Method: immunoSEQ multiplex PCR; TCRdb's copy keeps in-frame clones and lacks some. The repertoire holds a few hundred thousand clones, with roughly 87% as singletons. A remark on this clone: The junction departs from germline at one end; a sequencing error may be responsible.

V is TRBV7-2 and J is TRBJ1-2; 7 bases align to TRBD1. The sequence came from a man younger than 30 with active or convalescent COVID-19. The sample comprised peripheral blood. The CDR3 DNA is TGTGCCAGCAGGTTAGGGACAGACTATGGCTACACCTTC. It specifies CASRLGTDYGYTF. The complete variable domain, with remaining parts taken from reference TRBV7-2 and TRBJ1-2, reads GAGVSQSPSNKVTEKGKDVELRCDPISGHTALYWYRQSLGQGLEFLIYFQGNSAPDKSGLPSDRFSAERTGGSVSTLTIQRTQQEDSAVYLCASRLGTDYGYTFGSGTRLTVV.